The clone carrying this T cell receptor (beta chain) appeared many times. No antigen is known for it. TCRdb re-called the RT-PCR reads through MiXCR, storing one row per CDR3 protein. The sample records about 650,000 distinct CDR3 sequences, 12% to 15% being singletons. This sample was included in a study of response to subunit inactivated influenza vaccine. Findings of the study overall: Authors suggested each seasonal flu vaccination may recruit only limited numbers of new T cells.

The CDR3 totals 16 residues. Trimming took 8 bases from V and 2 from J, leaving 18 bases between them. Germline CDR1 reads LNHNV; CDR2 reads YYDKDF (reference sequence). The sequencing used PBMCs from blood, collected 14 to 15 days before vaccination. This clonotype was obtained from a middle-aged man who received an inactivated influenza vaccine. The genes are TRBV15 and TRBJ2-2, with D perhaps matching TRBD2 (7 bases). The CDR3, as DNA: TGTGCCACCGTTCCCGGGGGGCACGTAAACACCGGGGAGCTGTTTTTT. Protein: CATVPGGHVNTGELFF.